This T cell receptor beta chain came from a study of Ad26.COV2.S vaccination and SARS-CoV-2 variants. The length of the CDR3 is 14 residues. CDR1 and CDR2 (germline): SGHTA, FQGNSA. With 0 bases removed from V and 4 bases from J, the gap between germline ends came to 9 bases. The treatment here: roughly 20 received Ad26.COV2.S at low or high dose, single or two shots; five or six received placebo; per-sample allocation not given. The study sampled participants on day 63 after the first vaccine or placebo injection. Sequenced by immunoSEQ multiplex PCR; TCRdb stores in-frame clones only, minus some. Among about 410,000 clones, about 89% were seen once, and the ten largest hold around 1.8%.

The chain employs TRBV7-2 and TRBJ1-1; possible D gene TRBD1, 6 bases. This specimen consisted of peripheral blood, obtained in a trial of Ad26.COV2.S vaccine versus placebo. The sequence was obtained from a person aged 18-60 years who received the Ad26.COV2.S COVID-19 vaccine or a placebo. Here the CDR3 reads CASSLAQGRTEAFF. The DNA of the CDR3 is TGTGCCAGCAGCTTAGCGCAGGGGCGCACTGAAGCTTTCTTT.